This passage covers 30 T cell receptor beta chains from one sample sequenced in a study of blood T cells in healthy people across ages. PCR was performed a second time for roughly 6 to 12 cycles using a sample-barcoded 5' primer and a J-beta primer mix. TCRdb reprocessed the 5' RACE reads with MiXCR, giving one entry per CDR3 protein. Of roughly 730,000 distinct CDR3 sequences listed, 56% were seen once; the top ten hold 25% to 30%. The sequenced sample was blood. These receptors came from a man aged 35 to 55 in good health.

The CDR3 nucleotides read TGTGCCAGCAGGGTATTAAGCTCTGGGGCCAACGTCCTGACTTTC. Encoded protein: CASRVLSSGANVLTF. The chain combines TRBV6-1 with TRBJ2-6; D call uncertain. V lost 6 bases and J 0 bases, leaving 9 bases between the germline ends. This CDR3 is built from 15 residues. Germline-derived CDR1 and CDR2 are MNHNS and SASEGT.

This rearrangement joins TRBV20-1 to TRBJ2-4; 8 positions agree with TRBD1. The V gene end was trimmed by 6 bases and the J gene end by 0 bases; junction bases not matched to a gene: 13. CDR1 DFQATT and CDR2 SNEGSKA come from the germline V gene (reference sequence). This CDR3 comprises 17 residues. As DNA, the CDR3 is TGCAGTGCAAACACCGGGACAGGTTTAAGAGCCAAAAACATTCAGTACTTC. Translating gives CSANTGTGLRAKNIQYF.

The V call is TRBV14, the J call TRBJ1-1; D uncertain. This CDR3 comprises 13 residues. In germline, CDR1 is SGHDN, CDR2 FVKESK. Trimming took off 5 bases at V and 1 base at J, with 8 bases between the two ends. The chain's CDR3 is CASSATRNTEAFF. CDR3 bases: TGTGCCAGCAGCGCCACACGGAACACTGAAGCTTTCTTT.

The chain joins TRBV2 to TRBJ1-4; unclear D gene. Germline V gene data show CDR1 as SNHLY and CDR2 as FYNNEI. The CDR3 sequence is 15 residues long. Trimming stripped 2 bases from V and 6 bases from J, with 13 bases between. CDR3 nucleotide sequence: TGTGCCAGCAGTGAACGGGCCGGGAATTATGAAAAACTGTTTTTT. The encoded protein is CASSERAGNYEKLFF.

In this sample, this clonotype turned up a few times. DNA for the CDR3: TGTGCCAGCAGAGGGATTCTCAGCGAGCAAGACACAGATACGCAGTATTTT. Its protein is CASRGILSEQDTDTQYF. This chain joins TRBV2 and TRBJ2-3, with D hard to call. The CDR3 spans 17 residues. Germline CDR1 SNHLY, CDR2 FYNNEI. Trimming left V 6 bases short and J 2 bases short, with 21 bases between.

This clonotype was recorded once. V usage is TRBV20-1 and J usage is TRBJ2-7, with TRBD2 identical over 7 bases. Germline lookup yields CDR1 DFQATT and CDR2 SNEGSKA (reference sequence). The junction had 25 bases not matched to a gene; V was cut back by 0 bases and J by 2 bases. The CDR3 contains 21 residues. CDR3 in DNA: TGCAGTGCTAGAGATAACGCGGGAGCATGGCCTACCACTCTCTCCCCCTACGAGCAGTACTTC. This codes for CSARDNAGAWPTTLSPYEQYF.

The V and J genes are TRBV20-1 and TRBJ2-1; D might be TRBD1 or TRBD2, each matching 6 bases. The CDR3 length is 14 residues. Germline V lookup: CDR1 DFQATT, CDR2 SNEGSKA (reference sequence). V shed 8 bases and J shed 4 bases, with 18 bases lying between them. The DNA of the CDR3 is TGCAGTCAAAGGGGGGAAGGACGATACAATGAGCAGTTCTTC. Its protein product is CSQRGEGRYNEQFF.

The chain has TRBV28 and TRBJ1-6; D is uncertain. Germline V gene lookup returns CDR1 MDHEN and CDR2 SYDVKM. Trimming took 3 bases from V and 9 from J, leaving 3 bases between them. The CDR3 runs 11 residues. CDR3 loop: CASSFSSPLHF. For the CDR3, the DNA is TGTGCCAGCAGTTTCAGTTCACCCCTCCACTTT.

The V call is TRBV29-1, the J call TRBJ2-3; D is uncertain. Germline CDR1 and CDR2: SQVTM and ANQGSEA. The CDR3 sequence is 13 residues long. Between the trimmed V and J ends, which lost 2 bases and 1 base, there was a span of 7 bases. CDR3 protein: CSVERVGTDTQYF. The CDR3 DNA is TGCAGCGTTGAAAGGGTTGGCACAGATACGCAGTATTTT.

The chain links TRBV27 to TRBJ2-5; 7 bases agree with TRBD1. V shed 4 bases and J 11 bases; nucleotides not matched to a gene: 7. This CDR3 is 12 amino acids long. CDR1 and CDR2 (germline): MNHEY, SMNVEV (reference sequence). CDR3 nucleotides: TGTGCCAGCAGTTCCGGGACAGAGCTGCAGTACTTC. Translation gives CASSSGTELQYF.

On this clonotype: This is likely a read error, given that the CDR3 carries no conserved phenylalanine or tryptophan at its end. This chain connects TRBV20-1 to TRBJ2-3, with D unclear. The V gene's germline CDR1 is DFQATT and CDR2 SNEGSKA (reference sequence). The V and J ends lost 5 bases and 2 bases respectively, with 17 bases between them. This CDR3 is 15 amino acids long. CDR3 amino acids: CSAYPRTTYTDTQYL. In DNA, the CDR3 is TGCAGTGCTTACCCCCGGACCACCTACACAGATACGCAGTATTTG.

The J gene is TRBJ2-7, the V gene TRBV7-9; D is unresolved. The V gene's germline CDR1 is SEHNR and CDR2 FQNEAQ (reference sequence). The V end lost 1 base, the J end lost 2 bases, and 12 bases lay between the germline ends. The CDR3 covers 15 residues. CDR3 loop: CASSLVSLATYEQYF. The CDR3 DNA reads TGTGCCAGCAGCTTAGTTAGCCTTGCTACCTACGAGCAGTACTTC.

This clonotype was seen only once. V usage is TRBV13 and J usage is TRBJ2-1; 11 bases are shared with TRBD1. The V gene's germline CDR1 is PRHDT and CDR2 FYEKMQ (reference sequence). The CDR3 sequence is 16 residues long. J gave up 3 bases and V 5 bases, and 6 bases lay outside the gene matches. DNA of the CDR3: TGTGCCAGCAGCAGACCGGGACAGGGGGTCTACAATGAGCAGTTCTTC. Residues: CASSRPGQGVYNEQFF.

This clonotype was detected only a few times. The CDR3 loop reads CASSSTSVDEQFF. CDR3 nucleotide sequence: TGTGCCAGCAGTTCGACTTCTGTCGATGAGCAGTTCTTC. This rearrangement joins TRBV6-5 to TRBJ2-1; D gene uncertain. V was shortened by 4 bases and J by 8 bases, with 12 bases between the two germline ends. Germline V gene lookup returns CDR1 MNHEY and CDR2 SVGAGI. This CDR3 is built from 13 residues.

About this clonotype itself: It may be a read error: a sequence one base away is much more abundant. The gene calls are TRBV5-1 and TRBJ2-3; the D is unclear. Germline V lookup: CDR1 SGHRS, CDR2 YFSETQ. The CDR3 extends over 15 amino acids. V lost 1 base and J 6 bases, leaving 15 bases between the germline ends. The CDR3 sequence is CASSLTEMAGDTQYF. The DNA of the CDR3 is TGCGCCAGCAGCTTGACAGAGATGGCCGGGGATACGCAGTATTTT. The complete variable domain, with remaining parts taken from reference TRBV5-1 and TRBJ2-3, reads KAGVTQTPRYLIKTRGQQVTLSCSPISGHRSVSWYQQTPGQGLQFLFEYFSETQRNKGNFPGRFSGRQFSNSRSEMNVSTLELGDSALYLCASSLTEMAGDTQYFGPGTRLTVL.

The V call is TRBV20-1, the J call TRBJ2-1; the match to TRBD2 covers 10 bases. This CDR3 has 15 amino acids. After removal of 2 bases from V and 7 bases from J, the junction contained 8 bases not matched to a gene. From germline, CDR1 is DFQATT and CDR2 SNEGSKA (reference sequence). CDR3 sequence: CSARTGQREGNEQFF. The CDR3 DNA follows: TGCAGTGCTAGAACCGGACAGCGGGAGGGGAATGAGCAGTTCTTC.

The chain recombines TRBV4-3 with TRBJ2-4, with D possibly being TRBD2 (6 bases). The J call is uncertain, as TRBJ2-7 better fits the DNA end. The germline V gene encodes CDR1 LGHNA and CDR2 YSLEER. CDR3 length: 14 residues. The CDR3 DNA reads TGCGCCAGCAGTCCGGGGGTAGGGTACTACGAGCAGTACTTC. Encoded protein: CASSPGVGYYEQYF.

The chain uses TRBV5-6 and TRBJ2-5; D perhaps matches TRBD1 (5 bases). Per the germline V gene, CDR1 is SGHDT and CDR2 is YYEEEE. V lost 4 bases, J lost 2 bases, and 12 bases lay in between. The CDR3 extends over 14 amino acids. This chain's CDR3 is CASSVLGVQETQYF. The CDR3, as DNA: TGTGCCAGCAGCGTGTTAGGGGTTCAAGAGACCCAGTACTTC.

CDR3 DNA sequence: TGTGCCAGCAGTTCTACGACAGGGGAAGCTTTCTTT. Translated, it gives CASSSTTGEAFF. This sequence joins TRBV27 and TRBJ1-1, with 7 bases that match TRBD1. Germline V CDR1 and CDR2: MNHEY, SMNVEV (reference sequence). This CDR3 has 12 residues. The trim removed 4 bases at V and 8 bases at J, leaving 4 bases unmatched.

The genes are TRBV20-1 and TRBJ2-5; 8 bases match TRBD1. The J call may be mistaken, given a closer DNA end match to TRBJ2-7. Germline V gives CDR1 DFQATT, CDR2 SNEGSKA (reference sequence). CDR3 length: 14 residues. The CDR3 protein is CSARDVQGDYEQYF. The DNA of the CDR3 is TGCAGTGCTAGAGATGTACAGGGGGACTACGAGCAGTACTTC.

In its sample, this clonotype was seen a few times. The V and J genes are TRBV10-3 and TRBJ2-7; D is possibly TRBD2 (6 bases). V was pared by 4 bases and J by 7 bases, with 20 bases between. The CDR3 contains 15 residues. The V gene's germline CDR1 is ENHRY and CDR2 SYGVKD. The CDR3 reads CAISGGARGSREQYF. The CDR3 coding sequence is TGTGCCATCAGTGGAGGGGCGCGGGGAAGCAGAGAGCAGTACTTC.

The sample holds a few counts of this clonotype. The chain employs TRBV15 and TRBJ2-7; D perhaps matches TRBD2 (5 bases). CDR1 is LNHNV, CDR2 YYDKDF, per germline (reference sequence). V was trimmed by 3 bases and J by 2 bases, leaving 11 bases between them. The CDR3 has 14 amino acids. The CDR3 loop is CATSSTRRAYEQYF. The CDR3 nucleotides are TGTGCCACCAGCAGTACTAGACGGGCCTACGAGCAGTACTTC.

This chain links TRBV2 with TRBJ2-7, with D possibly matching TRBD2 (6 bases). The J call may be incorrect, as the DNA end agrees better with TRBJ2-5. From germline, CDR1 is SNHLY and CDR2 FYNNEI. This CDR3 contains 13 residues. CDR3 sequence: CASSPGERETQYF. The DNA of the CDR3 is TGTGCCAGCAGTCCGGGGGAACGAGAGACCCAGTACTTC.

V gene TRBV29-1 combines with J gene TRBJ1-4; D ambiguous. CDR1 is SQVTM, CDR2 ANQGSEA, per germline. The ends were cut back, 5 bases at V and 5 bases at J, with 12 bases in the middle. This CDR3 has 13 residues. CDR3: CSVNYSPNEKLFF. The CDR3 DNA follows: TGCAGCGTTAATTACAGCCCAAATGAAAAACTGTTTTTT.

Only a few counts were recorded for this clonotype. The chain carries TRBV13 and TRBJ2-3; a weak D match, TRBD1 (6 bases). Trimming cost V 5 bases and J 9 bases, with 21 bases left between them. Germline V CDR1 and CDR2: PRHDT, FYEKMQ (reference sequence). This CDR3 region has 15 residues. The CDR3 region is CASSQSLGARRTQYF. DNA of the CDR3: TGTGCCAGCAGCCAAAGTCTGGGGGCCCGTCGGACGCAGTATTTT.

The chain combines TRBV4-1 with TRBJ1-1; D unclear. V dropped 1 base and J dropped 8 bases, with 17 bases sitting between them. The CDR3 extends over 15 amino acids. Looked up from germline, CDR1 is MGHRA and CDR2 is YSYEKL. The CDR3 region is CASSQGHSDGKEAFF. The CDR3 region has the DNA TGCGCCAGCAGCCAAGGACACTCGGACGGAAAAGAAGCTTTCTTT.

The chain carries TRBV5-1 and TRBJ2-4; D is possibly TRBD1 (5 bases). V gave up 3 bases and J gave up 0 bases, with 7 bases separating them. Germline values: CDR1 SGHRS, CDR2 YFSETQ. The CDR3 length is 14 residues. DNA of the CDR3: TGCGCCAGCAGCTGGGGCATAGCCAAAAACATTCAGTACTTC. It translates to CASSWGIAKNIQYF.

This chain uses TRBV5-8 with TRBJ2-7; 8 bases agree with TRBD1. The J segment lost 0 bases and the V segment lost 0 bases, leaving 2 bases of the junction unmatched. The CDR3 consists of 15 residues. In germline, CDR1 is SGHTS, CDR2 YDEGEE. The CDR3 coding sequence is TGTGCCAGCAGCTTGGGACAGGGGTTCTCCTACGAGCAGTACTTC. The encoded protein is CASSLGQGFSYEQYF.

Only a few counts were recorded for this clonotype. This rearrangement joins TRBV7-8 to TRBJ1-2; no reliable D call. V dropped 1 base and J dropped 8 bases, with 14 bases sitting between them. Germline V lookup: CDR1 SGHVS, CDR2 FQNEAQ. CDR3 length: 14 residues. The CDR3 nucleotides are TGTGCCAGCAGCTTAGGCCGGGAGTCTGGAGGCTACACCTTC. This encodes CASSLGRESGGYTF.

The rearrangement links TRBV29-1 to TRBJ1-2; possibly TRBD1 for D (6 bases). Germline-derived CDR1 and CDR2 are SQVTM and ANQGSEA. This CDR3 is 12 amino acids long. The V end was cut by 6 bases, the J end by 6 bases, with 14 bases between. Written as DNA, the CDR3 is TGCAGCGTGATAGGGGGGCTCGATGGCTACACCTTC. Amino acid sequence: CSVIGGLDGYTF.